Following are 18 T cell receptor beta chains from one sample sequenced in a study of breast tumors, draining lymph nodes, adjacent tissues. MiXCR, applied by TCRdb to the multiplex PCR reads, yields one record per CDR3 protein. The sample includes several thousand distinct CDR3 sequences, about two fifths of them seen just once. Material for sequencing was tumor-adjacent breast tissue. The receptor source for this set is a female donor with breast cancer. Some clones in this sample may be carry-over from other donors' samples.

This clonotype is judged medium-sized. The rearrangement uses TRBV18 and TRBJ2-7; maybe TRBD1 (6 bases). Germline lookup yields CDR1 KGHSH and CDR2 LQKENI. V lost 6 bases and J lost 3, with 12 bases in between. This CDR3 has 13 residues. CDR3 bases: TGTGCCAGCTCCCCCGGGACATTCTACGAGCAGTACTTC. It is translated as CASSPGTFYEQYF.

This clonotype was observed a handful of times. The chain links TRBV7-9 to TRBJ1-1, with 7 bases matching TRBD1. CDR1 is SEHNR, CDR2 FQNEAQ, per germline (reference sequence). The CDR3 has 17 amino acids. V shed 1 base and J 4 bases; nucleotides not matched to a gene: 12. The CDR3 nucleotides are TGTGCCAGCAGCTTAGGGTTTGCACAGGGGATTACCACTGAAGCTTTCTTT. It translates to CASSLGFAQGITTEAFF.

This chain links TRBV7-9 with TRBJ2-1; the D gene could be TRBD1 or TRBD2 (5 bases each). The CDR3 has 14 residues. Germline CDR1 reads SEHNR; CDR2 reads FQNEAQ (reference sequence). V gave up 5 bases and J gave up 9 bases, with 17 bases separating them. The CDR3: CASSPGRGFAEQFF. The CDR3 DNA reads TGTGCCAGCAGCCCAGGTCGGGGCTTCGCTGAGCAGTTCTTC. Together with reference TRBV7-9 and TRBJ2-1, the CDR3 gives the full variable domain: DTGVSQNPRHKITKRGQNVTFRCDPISEHNRLYWYRQTLGQGPEFLTYFQNEAQLEKSRLLSDRFSAERPKGSFSTLEIQRTEQGDSAMYLCASSPGRGFAEQFFGPGTRLTVL.

This clonotype was detected ten times or more. Since a much larger clone is just one base distant, this may be a read error. The missing conserved phenylalanine or tryptophan at the end of this CDR3 makes a read error likely. The J gene is TRBJ2-7, the V gene TRBV18; D is possibly TRBD1 (6 bases). This CDR3 has 15 amino acids. CDR1 and CDR2 (germline): KGHSH, LQKENI. With 5 bases removed from V and 2 bases from J, the gap between germline ends came to 16 bases. The DNA of the CDR3 is TGTGCCAGCTCATCGGGACACGGATGGCCCTACGAGCAGTACCTC. This translates into CASSSGHGWPYEQYL.

Ten or more counts support this clonotype. The chain is built from TRBV6-1 and TRBJ1-5; possibly TRBD1 for D (6 bases). V lost 1 base to trimming and J lost 0 bases, with 22 bases between them. The CDR3 is 20 residues long. The germline V gene encodes CDR1 MNHNS and CDR2 SASEGT. As DNA, the CDR3 is TGTGCCAGCAGTGAAGATCAGGGGAAAGTTTGGTCCGATAGCAATCAGCCCCAGCATTTT. Protein: CASSEDQGKVWSDSNQPQHF.

The chain joins TRBV20-1 to TRBJ2-7; the D is unclear. The CDR3 is 12 amino acids. Germline V gene sequence: CDR1 DFQATT, CDR2 SNEGSKA (reference sequence). Trimming stripped 3 bases from V and 5 bases from J, with 11 bases between. The CDR3 sequence: CSASRFRDEQYF. In DNA, the CDR3 is TGCAGTGCTAGCCGGTTTCGCGACGAGCAGTACTTC.

This clonotype was seen ten or more times. This sequence joins TRBV19 and TRBJ2-1; D is unclear. Trimming shortened V by 7 bases and J by 0 bases, and 13 bases separated the two germline ends. The CDR3 runs to 15 residues. Germline loops: CDR1 LNHDA, CDR2 SQIVND (reference sequence). CDR3 nucleotide sequence: TGTGCCAGTAAGAAGGGCGCGGACTCCTACAATGAGCAGTTCTTC. This codes for CASKKGADSYNEQFF.

The gene calls are TRBV29-1 and TRBJ2-1; D is tentatively TRBD1 or TRBD2 (5 bases each). Germline V lookup: CDR1 SQVTM, CDR2 ANQGSEA. Trimming shortened V by 3 bases and J by 0 bases, and 12 bases separated the two germline ends. The length of the CDR3 is 15 residues. The chain's CDR3 is CSVDLWGSSYNEQFF. For the CDR3, the DNA is TGCAGCGTTGACCTTTGGGGGAGCTCCTACAATGAGCAGTTCTTC.

This clonotype was recorded at least ten times. Given a much more abundant clone one base away, this may be a read error. The V gene is TRBV5-1, the J gene TRBJ1-4; D ambiguous. The V and J ends lost 0 bases and 0 bases respectively, with 6 bases between them. CDR1 is SGHRS, CDR2 YFSETQ, per germline. The CDR3 runs 15 residues. The CDR3 DNA is TGCGCCAGCAGCTTGGGCAAGACAACTAATGAAAAACTGTTTTTT. It translates to CASSLGKTTNEKLFF.

The rearrangement joins TRBV15 to TRBJ2-1, with TRBD2 matching 12 bases. V trimming: 2 bases; J trimming: 6 bases; junction bases outside the gene matches: 2. This CDR3 comprises 15 residues. Looked up from germline, CDR1 is LNHNV and CDR2 is YYDKDF (reference sequence). The CDR3 region is CATSRKTSGSNEQFF. The CDR3, as DNA: TGTGCCACCAGCAGAAAGACTAGCGGGAGCAATGAGCAGTTCTTC.

This clonotype appeared many times. V and J are TRBV14 and TRBJ2-6; D call uncertain. Looked up from germline, CDR1 is SGHDN and CDR2 is FVKESK. CDR3 length: 15 residues. V lost 1 base and J 0 bases, leaving 4 bases between the germline ends. In nucleotides, the CDR3 is TGTGCCAGCAGCCAAGTTACCTCTGGGGCCAACGTCCTGACTTTC. Its translation: CASSQVTSGANVLTF.

Note on this clonotype: Germline is not matched at one junction end, which may reflect a read error. The J gene is TRBJ2-1, the V gene TRBV20-1; tentatively, D is TRBD2 (6 bases). The germline gives CDR1 DFQATT, CDR2 SNEGSKA (reference sequence). The CDR3 covers 13 residues. The CDR3 nucleotides are TGCAGTGCTAGTAGAACAGGCGGGAATGAGCAGTTCTTT. Its protein is CSASRTGGNEQFF.

The V gene is TRBV6-5, the J gene TRBJ1-1; D is perhaps TRBD1 (6 bases). This CDR3 has 17 residues. Germline CDR1 MNHEY, CDR2 SVGAGI. V was trimmed by 8 bases and J by 4 bases, leaving 26 bases between them. CDR3 protein: CASLISRDKKRITEAFF. The DNA for the CDR3 is TGTGCCAGCCTTATATCCCGGGACAAGAAAAGGATCACTGAAGCTTTCTTT.

The sample holds many counts of this clonotype. V gene TRBV20-1 combines with J gene TRBJ2-2, with D perhaps given as TRBD1 or TRBD2 (5 bases each). There are 16 residues in the CDR3. Looked up from germline, CDR1 is DFQATT and CDR2 is SNEGSKA (reference sequence). V shed 0 bases and J shed 6 bases, with 17 bases lying between them. This CDR3 is CSARDPGQAYAGELFF. CDR3 sequence (DNA): TGCAGTGCTAGAGATCCGGGGCAGGCCTACGCCGGGGAGCTGTTTTTT.

This clonotype appeared many times. This chain connects TRBV25-1 to TRBJ2-7; TRBD2 is a possible D gene (5 bases). Between the trimmed V and J ends, which lost 1 base and 5 bases, there was a span of 15 bases. The CDR3 consists of 15 residues. Looked up from germline, CDR1 is MGHDK and CDR2 is SYGVNS. The CDR3 sequence: CASSELNRDVDEQYF. In DNA, the CDR3 is TGTGCCAGCAGTGAATTGAACCGGGATGTCGACGAGCAGTACTTC.

The table lists this clonotype with a count of one. The V and J genes are TRBV11-2 and TRBJ2-3; D might be TRBD1 (5 bases). The germline V gene has CDR1 SGHAT and CDR2 FQNNGV. The CDR3 spans 16 residues. V was cut by 5 bases and J by 1 base, with 16 bases left in between. This CDR3 reads CASSPPGLQGTDTQYF. The CDR3 DNA sequence: TGTGCCAGCAGCCCCCCGGGTCTACAGGGCACAGATACGCAGTATTTT.

This chain links TRBV7-3 with TRBJ1-3, with D hard to call. The CDR3 runs to 12 residues. The germline gives CDR1 SGHTA, CDR2 FQGTGA. Trimming removed 5 bases from V and 7 bases from J, with 9 bases in between. The CDR3 DNA follows: TGTGCCAGCAGCCCAGGCAGCAACACCATATATTTT. Its translation: CASSPGSNTIYF.

This clonotype was observed a few times. J is TRBJ1-1 and V is TRBV5-6; 8 positions agree with TRBD1. The V and J ends lost 4 bases and 0 bases, in that order; junction bases with no gene match: 5. Germline-derived CDR1 and CDR2 are SGHDT and YYEEEE. The CDR3 runs to 15 residues. CDR3 sequence: CASSIQGVMNTEAFF. The DNA of the CDR3 is TGTGCCAGCAGCATACAGGGGGTCATGAACACTGAAGCTTTCTTT.